This TCR beta chain was observed in a study of T cell changes during pregnancy in multiple sclerosis. CDR1 is KGHSH and CDR2 is LQKENI in the germline V gene. Between the trimmed V and J ends, which lost 3 bases and 0 bases, there was a span of 5 bases. This CDR3 has 13 residues. Assay used: immunoSEQ multiplex PCR; TCRdb lists only in-frame clones, some missing. The sample yields 35,000 to 45,000 clones, about 91% seen once. The specimen was CD4+ T cells from peripheral blood mononuclear cells, collected in the second trimester of pregnancy. This sequence was found in a female donor in good health, enrolled as a control in a pregnancy study. The rearrangement joins TRBV18 to TRBJ2-5; D gene unclear. The CDR3 DNA follows: TGTGCCAGCTCACCGGGCTACCAAGAGACCCAGTACTTC. Translated, it gives CASSPGYQETQYF. The variable domain in full, with the rest retrieved from reference TRBV18 and TRBJ2-5, is NAGVMQNPRHLVRRRGQEARLRCSPMKGHSHVYWYRQLPEEGLKFMVYLQKENIIDESGMPKERFSAEFPKEGPSILRIQQVVRGDSAAYFCASSPGYQETQYFGPGTRLLVL.